This T cell receptor (beta chain) was identified in a study of T cell repertoires in cytomegalovirus infection. Study-wide background: Public signatures in TCR beta pointed to CMV infection and matching HLA type. Study-wide results and limits: The study found HLA-C-restricted CMV-specific TCR beta clonotypes dominating the ex vivo response. The study identified carriers of CMV plus the relevant HLA from cumulative public TCR beta family frequency.

The CDR3 spans 16 residues. J lost 4 bases, V lost 4 bases, and 9 bases had no gene match. MiXCR, run by TCRdb on the reads, gives a single entry per CDR3 protein. The sample yields about 530,000 distinct CDR3 sequences, around 27% seen once. This clonotype was counted at least ten times. Its antigen is currently unknown. The sequencing input was PBMCs. The V and J genes are TRBV23-1 and TRBJ2-3; the match to TRBD1 covers 9 bases. TRBV23-1 has ORF status, its function being uncertain. The sequence was obtained from a human donor in good health (CMV status not recorded). Some clones in this sample may be carry-over from other donors' samples. The CDR3 sequence is CASSRIGQGCPDTQYF. The CDR3 coding sequence is TGCGCCAGCAGTCGTATTGGACAGGGGTGTCCAGATACGCAGTATTTT.